This T cell receptor (beta chain) comes out of a study of somatic mutations in cytotoxic T cells in rheumatoid arthritis. The CDR3 is 16 residues long. Trimming pared 1 base from V and 3 bases from J, leaving 16 bases between. Germline V CDR1 and CDR2: SGHDN, FVKESK. Profiled with immunoSEQ multiplex PCR; TCRdb holds only in-frame clones, not every one. This table holds 9,500 to 15,000 clones, 60% to 80% found once. The chain uses TRBV14 and TRBJ2-7; TRBD2 is a possible D gene (6 bases). The TCR was taken from a man aged 45-65 years in good health. Specimen: CD8+ T cells sorted from blood. The CDR3 DNA sequence: TGTGCCAGCAGCCAAGTTGCCGGGAGTGGGTTCTACGAGCAGTACTTC. Translating it yields CASSQVAGSGFYEQYF.